The T cell receptor (beta chain) under discussion was sequenced for a study of blood T cell repertoires in COVID-19. Among Cohort 3 donors, those recovered had two negative PCRs, clearance, or symptom resolution. Sequencing was performed with immunoSEQ multiplex PCR; in TCRdb, only in-frame clones are kept and a portion is missing. The table shows fewer than 350,000 clones, with around nine tenths occurring only once. The CDR3 is 16 residues long. Germline values: CDR1 SNHLY, CDR2 FYNNEI. After removal of 7 bases from V and 5 bases from J, the junction contained 13 bases not matched to a gene. Sample: PBMCs or T cells enriched from blood (not recorded which). The sequence was obtained from a middle-aged woman who had recovered from COVID-19. The chain employs TRBV2 and TRBJ2-5, with 10 bases lining up with TRBD1. CDR3 in amino acids: CASMKSGTGVGETQYF. The CDR3 bases are TGTGCCAGCATGAAGTCCGGGACAGGGGTGGGGGAGACCCAGTACTTC.